The entry below gives a single T cell receptor beta chain sequence along with its context. The sample's treatment: oral pan-JAK inhibitor, 5-10 mg twice daily. This sample was taken from a study of CD8+ T cells in alopecia areata. At the level of the study: Affected scalp percentage set treated patients' severity scores.

V lost 4 bases to trimming and J lost 0 bases, with 4 bases between them. The germline CDR1 and CDR2 sequences are SEHNR and FQNEAQ (reference sequence). CDR3 length: 13 amino acids. Sequencing templates came from extracted RNA that was reverse transcribed into cDNA. Generated by immunoSEQ multiplex PCR, the TCRdb table keeps only in-frame clones and is missing some. Of over 120,000 clones in the sample, about 51% were seen once. Material: CD8+ T cells sorted from blood, obtained at week 4, from a patient treated with tofacitinib. The chain joins TRBV7-9 to TRBJ2-1; D gene uncertain. The TCR originated in a human donor with alopecia areata. The CDR3, as DNA: TGTGCCAGCAGCTCCAGCTCCTACAATGAGCAGTTCTTC. Its translation: CASSSSSYNEQFF.